The 17 T cell receptor beta chains presented below share a single source sample, sequenced in a study of blood T cell repertoires in COVID-19. Generated by immunoSEQ multiplex PCR, the TCRdb table keeps only in-frame clones and is missing some. This sample has roughly 170,000 clones, with 81% found just once. Sequencing used PBMCs or T cells enriched from blood (not recorded which). These receptors all come from a woman in her 40s with acute COVID-19.

The chain carries TRBV11-3 and TRBJ2-1, with D possibly TRBD2 on 6 matching bases. From germline, CDR1 is SGHNT and CDR2 YENEEA. V was shortened by 8 bases and J by 9 bases, with 17 bases between the two germline ends. This CDR3 is 13 amino acids long. CDR3 nucleotides: TGTGCCAGCGGGGGGTCGGGTCGGCGTGAGCAGTTCTTC. It yields the protein CASGGSGRREQFF.

The chain is built from TRBV2 and TRBJ2-3; no definite D call. V was trimmed by 4 bases and J by 9 bases, leaving 5 bases between them. Per the germline V gene, CDR1 is SNHLY and CDR2 is FYNNEI. CDR3 length: 10 amino acids. DNA for the CDR3: TGTGCCAGCAGTGCTACGACGCAGTATTTT. It codes for CASSATTQYF.

This chain connects TRBV28 to TRBJ1-2, with 7 bases identical to TRBD1. Looked up from germline, CDR1 is MDHEN and CDR2 is SYDVKM. After removal of 6 bases from V and 4 bases from J, the junction contained 2 bases not matched to a gene. The CDR3 totals 12 residues. CDR3 loop: CASSGTVYGYTF. The CDR3 DNA reads TGTGCCAGCAGCGGGACAGTCTATGGCTACACCTTC.

On this clone itself: One end of the junction is discordant with germline, which a read error may explain. This sequence joins TRBV7-7 and TRBJ2-7, with 8 nucleotides matching TRBD1. This CDR3 contains 15 residues. Per the germline V gene, CDR1 is SSHAT and CDR2 is FNYEAQ (reference sequence). For the CDR3, the DNA is TGTGCTAGCAGCCCCGGGTCAGGGGGCGGGTACGAGCAGTACTTC. Translating it yields CASSPGSGGGYEQYF.

The rearrangement links TRBV10-1 to TRBJ2-1; 14 nucleotides agree with TRBD2. With V trimmed by 0 bases and J by 7 bases, 8 bases remained unmatched. Germline V gene sequence: CDR1 WNHNN, CDR2 SYGVQD (reference sequence). The CDR3 totals 18 residues. Here the CDR3 DNA reads TGCGCCAGCAGTGAGTCGCCGGTGGGACTAGCGGGAGATAATGAGCAGTTCTTC. Translation: CASSESPVGLAGDNEQFF.

The rearrangement links TRBV18 to TRBJ2-4, with 7 bases identical to TRBD2. V was pared by 3 bases and J by 2 bases, with 7 bases of the junction left unmatched. This CDR3 comprises 16 residues. Germline CDR1 is KGHSH and CDR2 is LQKENI. The CDR3 DNA is TGTGCCAGCTCACCCCCCGGGACTATAACCAAAAACATTCAGTACTTC. It encodes CASSPPGTITKNIQYF.

This clone was found once. The chain couples TRBV10-3 to TRBJ1-1; TRBD1 matches at 8 bases. The trim removed 6 bases at V and 7 bases at J, leaving 10 bases unmatched. The V gene's germline CDR1 is ENHRY and CDR2 SYGVKD. This CDR3 region has 14 residues. The CDR3 reads CAISGQGGVSEAFF. The CDR3 DNA follows: TGTGCCATCAGCGGACAGGGAGGGGTTAGTGAAGCTTTCTTT.

This sequence joins TRBV5-8 and TRBJ1-5; no clear D. V was trimmed by 1 base and J by 2 bases, leaving 10 bases between them. This CDR3 is 15 amino acids long. Looked up from germline, CDR1 is SGHTS and CDR2 is YDEGEE. For the CDR3, the DNA is TGTGCCAGCAGCTTGTTTGGAGAGGGCAATCAGCCCCAGCATTTT. Its translation: CASSLFGEGNQPQHF.

The chain uses TRBV5-6 and TRBJ1-2; no clear D gene. The CDR3 has 14 amino acids. Germline-derived CDR1 and CDR2 are SGHDT and YYEEEE. The CDR3 DNA follows: TGTGCGTCCAGCTTGTCGGTCGCGAGCTATGGCTACACCTTC. Its protein is CASSLSVASYGYTF.

The V and J genes are TRBV11-2 and TRBJ2-3; 8 nucleotides match TRBD2. Per the germline V gene, CDR1 is SGHAT and CDR2 is FQNNGV. Unmatched junction bases numbered 15, after V lost 7 bases and J lost 0 bases. The CDR3 consists of 18 residues. This CDR3 reads CASTPGPGGSRSTDTQYF. Written as DNA, the CDR3 is TGTGCCAGCACCCCCGGGCCGGGAGGGTCGCGGAGCACAGATACGCAGTATTTT.

This chain connects TRBV10-3 to TRBJ2-2, with 8 bases that match TRBD1. CDR1 is ENHRY, CDR2 SYGVKD, per germline. CDR3 length: 14 amino acids. With 7 bases clipped from V and 1 base from J, the junction kept 2 bases outside the gene matches. DNA of the CDR3: TGTGCCATCACTGGACAGGGGAACACCGGGGAGCTGTTTTTT. Protein: CAITGQGNTGELFF.

The chain uses TRBV6-5 and TRBJ1-5; D gene unclear. The CDR3 runs to 12 residues. Germline V gene sequence: CDR1 MNHEY, CDR2 SVGAGI. Deletions cut 6 bases from V and 11 bases from J, with 14 bases between. CDR3 in amino acids: CASSPTGGSQHF. CDR3 coding DNA: TGTGCCAGCAGCCCGACGGGTGGGTCCCAGCATTTT.

The chain carries TRBV5-1 and TRBJ1-1, with 7 bases identical to TRBD1. The CDR3 consists of 16 residues. V gave up 4 bases and J gave up 1 base; unmatched junction bases: 10. From germline, CDR1 is SGHRS and CDR2 YFSETQ. CDR3 DNA: TGCGCCAGCAGCAGCCAACCCACAGGGGAGAACACTGAAGCTTTCTTT. It encodes CASSSQPTGENTEAFF.

This clone was observed a handful of times. The rearrangement uses TRBV6-5 and TRBJ2-3; 10 positions match TRBD1. The CDR3 is 16 amino acids. J was trimmed by 6 bases and V by 0 bases; bases with no gene match: 6. Germline V gene sequence: CDR1 MNHEY, CDR2 SVGAGI. The CDR3 coding sequence is TGTGCCAGCAGTTACTCGAGACAGGGGGCGGGTGATACGCAGTATTTT. Its protein product is CASSYSRQGAGDTQYF.

This clone was seen a handful of times. V usage is TRBV2 and J usage is TRBJ2-5; 11 bases line up with TRBD2. This CDR3 spans 16 amino acids. CDR1 SNHLY and CDR2 FYNNEI come from the germline V gene. The junction had 10 bases not matched to a gene; V was cut back by 5 bases and J by 5 bases. CDR3 loop: CASSQGTSGTAETQYF. In DNA, the CDR3 is TGTGCCAGCAGTCAGGGGACTAGCGGTACAGCCGAGACCCAGTACTTC.

This clone was seen many times. The J gene is TRBJ1-6, the V gene TRBV4-2, with 7 nucleotides matching TRBD1. There are 15 residues in the CDR3. Germline CDR1 reads LGHNA; CDR2 reads YNFKEQ. After removal of 3 bases from V and 9 bases from J, the junction contained 8 bases not matched to a gene. The DNA of the CDR3 is TGTGCCAGCAGCCAGGTGCAGGGGGAGGTTTCACCCCTCCACTTT. Translation: CASSQVQGEVSPLHF.

The V call is TRBV5-4, the J call TRBJ2-7; TRBD1 matches 10 bases. The CDR3 has 14 residues. V was pared by 4 bases and J by 3 bases, with 4 bases of the junction left unmatched. The germline V gene has CDR1 SGHNT and CDR2 YYREEE (reference sequence). The CDR3 DNA is TGTGCCAGCAGCCCGGACAGGGGGTACTACGAGCAGTACTTC. This encodes CASSPDRGYYEQYF.